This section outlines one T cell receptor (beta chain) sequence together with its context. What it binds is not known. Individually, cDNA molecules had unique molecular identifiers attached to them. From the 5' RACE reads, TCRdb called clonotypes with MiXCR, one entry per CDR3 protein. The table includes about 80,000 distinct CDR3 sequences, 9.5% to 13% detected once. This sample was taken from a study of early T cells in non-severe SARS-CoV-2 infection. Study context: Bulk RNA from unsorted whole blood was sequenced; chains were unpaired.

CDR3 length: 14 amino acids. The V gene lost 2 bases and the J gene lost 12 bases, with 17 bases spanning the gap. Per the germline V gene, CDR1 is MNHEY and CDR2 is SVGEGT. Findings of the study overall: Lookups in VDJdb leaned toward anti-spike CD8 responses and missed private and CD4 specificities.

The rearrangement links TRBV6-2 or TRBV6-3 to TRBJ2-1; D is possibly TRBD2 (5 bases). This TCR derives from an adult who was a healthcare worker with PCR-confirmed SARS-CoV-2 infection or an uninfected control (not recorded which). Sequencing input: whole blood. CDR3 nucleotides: TGTGCCAGCAGTTACGAGACCACTGCCGAGGGGCAGTTCTTC. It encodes CASSYETTAEGQFF.